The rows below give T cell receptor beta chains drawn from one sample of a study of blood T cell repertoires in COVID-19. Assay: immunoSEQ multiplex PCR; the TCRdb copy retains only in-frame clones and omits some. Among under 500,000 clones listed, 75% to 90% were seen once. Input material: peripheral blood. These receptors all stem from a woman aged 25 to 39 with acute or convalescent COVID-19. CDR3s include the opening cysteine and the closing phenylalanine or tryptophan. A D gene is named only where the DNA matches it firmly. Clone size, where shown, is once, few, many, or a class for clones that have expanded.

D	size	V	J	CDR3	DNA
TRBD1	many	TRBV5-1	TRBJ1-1	CASSLDGQGNTEAFF	TGCGCCAGCAGCTTGGACGGACAGGGGAACACTGAAGCTTTCTTT
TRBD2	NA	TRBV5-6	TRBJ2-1	CASSLNGGNSYNEQFF	TGTGCCAGCAGCTTGAACGGGGGGAACTCCTACAATGAGCAGTTCTTC
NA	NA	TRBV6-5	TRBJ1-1	CASSNRNTEAFF	TGTGCCAGCAGCAACAGGAACACTGAAGCTTTCTTT
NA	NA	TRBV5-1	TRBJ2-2	CASSLAERTITGELFF	TGCGCCAGCAGCTTGGCCGAGAGGACTATCACCGGGGAGCTGTTTTTT
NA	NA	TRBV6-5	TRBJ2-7	CASKWALATYF	TGTGCCAGCAAGTGGGCCTTGGCGACGTACTTC
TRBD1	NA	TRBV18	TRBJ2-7	CASVRQGTGNGEQYF	TGTGCCAGCGTCCGACAAGGGACAGGGAATGGCGAGCAGTACTTC
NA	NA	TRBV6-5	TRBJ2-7	CASSLLTVTYEQYF	TGTGCCAGCAGTCTACTGACAGTAACCTACGAGCAGTACTTC
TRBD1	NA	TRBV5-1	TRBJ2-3	CASSLTGTGGDTQYF	TGCGCCAGCAGCTTAACCGGGACAGGGGGAGATACGCAGTATTTT
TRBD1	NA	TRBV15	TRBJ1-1	CATSPTQGALMNTEAFF	TGTGCCACCAGTCCGACCCAGGGGGCGCTTATGAACACTGAAGCTTTCTTT
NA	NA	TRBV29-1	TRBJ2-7	CSVVKFQGISYEQYF	TGCAGCGTTGTGAAGTTCCAGGGAATCTCCTACGAGCAGTACTTC
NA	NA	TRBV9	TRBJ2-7	CASSLRSVSSSYEQYF	TGTGCCAGCAGCCTTCGCAGCGTATCTAGCTCCTACGAGCAGTACTTC
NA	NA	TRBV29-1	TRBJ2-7	CSVLGGVGYEQYF	TGCAGCGTGCTTGGAGGGGTCGGGTACGAGCAGTACTTC
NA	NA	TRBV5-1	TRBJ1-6	CASSLIQATNSPLHF	TGCGCCAGCAGCCTCATACAGGCTACAAATTCACCCCTCCACTTT
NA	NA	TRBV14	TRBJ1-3	CASSQGFSSGNTIYF	TGTGCCAGCAGCCAAGGTTTTAGCTCTGGAAACACCATATATTTT
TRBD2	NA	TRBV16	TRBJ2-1	CASSRTSTHEQFF	TGTGCCAGCAGCCGGACTAGCACTCATGAGCAGTTCTTC